The present T cell receptor (beta chain) was sequenced within a study of T cell repertoires in cytomegalovirus infection. TCRdb fed the reads into MiXCR, producing one record per CDR3 protein. The sample has under 200,000 distinct CDR3 sequences, 8% to 10% seen once. The CDR3 sequence is 12 residues long. Germline-derived CDR1 and CDR2 are WSHSY and SAAADI. V lost 7 bases and J lost 8; bases outside the gene matches: 6. This clonotype was observed a few times. The TCR comes from a human donor in good health (CMV status not recorded). Some clones in this sample may be carry-over from other donors' samples. The J gene is TRBJ1-2, the V gene TRBV10-2; 8 nucleotides align to TRBD1. Sequenced: PBMCs. CDR3 protein: CASTSGGGGYTF. CDR3 sequence (DNA): TGCGCCAGCACTTCAGGGGGCGGCGGCTACACCTTC.